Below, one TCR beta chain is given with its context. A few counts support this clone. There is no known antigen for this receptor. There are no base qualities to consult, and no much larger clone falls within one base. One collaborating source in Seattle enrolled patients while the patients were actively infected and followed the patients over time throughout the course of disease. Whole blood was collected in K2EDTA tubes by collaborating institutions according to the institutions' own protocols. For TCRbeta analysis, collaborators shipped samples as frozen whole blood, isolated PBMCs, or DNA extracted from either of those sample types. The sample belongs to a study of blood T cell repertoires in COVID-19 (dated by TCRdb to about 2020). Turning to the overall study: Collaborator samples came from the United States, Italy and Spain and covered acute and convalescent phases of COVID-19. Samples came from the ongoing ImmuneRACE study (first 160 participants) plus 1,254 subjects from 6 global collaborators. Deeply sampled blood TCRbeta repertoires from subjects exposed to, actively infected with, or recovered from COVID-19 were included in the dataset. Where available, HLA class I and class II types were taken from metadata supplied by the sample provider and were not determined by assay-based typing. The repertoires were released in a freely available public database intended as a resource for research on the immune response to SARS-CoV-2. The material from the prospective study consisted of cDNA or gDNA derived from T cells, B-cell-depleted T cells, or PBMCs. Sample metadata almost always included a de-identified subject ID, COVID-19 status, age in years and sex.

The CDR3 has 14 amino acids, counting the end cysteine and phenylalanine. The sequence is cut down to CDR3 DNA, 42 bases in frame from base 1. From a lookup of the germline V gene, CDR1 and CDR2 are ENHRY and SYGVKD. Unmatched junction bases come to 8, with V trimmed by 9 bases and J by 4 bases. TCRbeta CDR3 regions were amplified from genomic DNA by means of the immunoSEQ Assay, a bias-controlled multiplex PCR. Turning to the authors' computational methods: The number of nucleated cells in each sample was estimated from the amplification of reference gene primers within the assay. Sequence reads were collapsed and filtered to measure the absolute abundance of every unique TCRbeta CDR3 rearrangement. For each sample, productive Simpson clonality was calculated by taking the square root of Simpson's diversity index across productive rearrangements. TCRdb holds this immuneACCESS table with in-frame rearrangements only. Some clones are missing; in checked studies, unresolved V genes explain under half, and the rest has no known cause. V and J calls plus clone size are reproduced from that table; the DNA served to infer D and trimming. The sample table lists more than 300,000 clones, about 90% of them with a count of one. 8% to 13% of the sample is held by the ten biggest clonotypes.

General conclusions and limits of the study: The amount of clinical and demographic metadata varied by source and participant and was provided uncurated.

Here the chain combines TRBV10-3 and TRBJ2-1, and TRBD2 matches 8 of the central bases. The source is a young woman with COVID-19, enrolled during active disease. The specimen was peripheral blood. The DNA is TGTGCCATTGTCTTTAGCGGGGTTTACAATGAGCAGTTCTTC. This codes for CAIVFSGVYNEQFF.